Sequencing of this T cell receptor (beta chain) was carried out in a study of beta chain features in type 1 diabetes. Overall study findings and caveats: TCRB CDR3 length was moderately but significantly reduced in all four CD4+ subsets of Type 1 diabetes patients.

This CDR3 comprises 16 residues. Germline V gene data show CDR1 as SGHTA and CDR2 as FQGTGA. J was trimmed by 1 base and V by 5 bases; bases with no gene match: 5. Expressed TCRB transcripts got sequenced, as all isolated RNA was reverse transcribed. Clones were sequenced by immunoSEQ multiplex PCR, and TCRdb holds only the in-frame ones, with some missing. The sample yields under 350,000 clones, roughly 25% seen once. With regard to this clone: What it binds is unknown.

This chain uses TRBV7-3 with TRBJ2-5, with TRBD2 matching 12 bases. The sample taken for sequencing was naive CD4+ T cells from blood. This receptor was taken from a woman aged 25-40 years with type 1 diabetes. CDR3 in amino acids: CASSIGLAGTQETQYF. The CDR3 DNA follows: TGTGCCAGCAGCATCGGACTAGCGGGGACCCAAGAGACCCAGTACTTC.